This is a list of T cell receptor beta chains from one sample in a study of T cells in Graves' hyperthyroidism and ophthalmopathy. A single record per CDR3 protein comes from TCRdb applying MiXCR to the multiplex PCR reads. Of 450,000 to 700,000 distinct CDR3 sequences in the sample, approximately 44% were seen once. The sample comprised peripheral blood or thyroid tissue (not recorded which). The receptors here all came from an adult woman with Graves' disease, either hyperthyroidism or ophthalmopathy (not recorded which). The CDR3 runs from the conserved cysteine through the conserved F or W. The D gene is left open where the match is weak. Clone sizes are given selectively: once, few, many, or a class where the clone is expanded.

>TRBJ1-1|.|TRBD1|TRBV19
TGTGCCAGTAGGAAACGCGGCAGGGGGCCGAACACTGAAGCTTTCTTT
CASRKRGRGPNTEAFF
>TRBJ2-1|few|TRBD2|TRBV10-3
TGTGCCATCGAGGAGTATGCTAGCGGGAGCGTGAATAGAAATGAGCAGTTCTTC
CAIEEYASGSVNRNEQFF
>TRBJ2-7|.|TRBD1|TRBV27
TGTGCCAGCAGTTTTCTCCGACAGGGGTCCTTATTGGAGCAGTACTTC
CASSFLRQGSLLEQYF
>TRBJ2-5|.|.|TRBV7-2
TGTGCCAGCAGCCCTGTCGAGGGGGAAGAGACCCAGTACTTC
CASSPVEGEETQYF
>TRBJ2-5|.|TRBD2|TRBV7-9
TGTGCCAGCAGCGACGGACTAGCGGGAGTTCCGAAGACCCAGTACTTC
CASSDGLAGVPKTQYF
>TRBJ2-2|many|TRBD2|TRBV5-1
TGCGCCAGCAGAACTAGCGGACTTAACACCGGGGAGCTGTTTTTT
CASRTSGLNTGELFF
>TRBJ1-1|.|TRBD1|TRBV7-3
TGTGCCAGCAGCTCCCTCCCTGGACAGGGGGGAACTGAAGCTTTCTTT
CASSSLPGQGGTEAFF
>TRBJ2-7|.|.|TRBV14
TGTGCCAGCAGCCCGCGGGTTTCCGTGGGCGAGCAGTACTTC
CASSPRVSVGEQYF
>TRBJ2-7|.|TRBD2|TRBV28
TGTGCCAGTCGGACAGGAGGACTAGCGGGAGGTCGGGAGCAGTACTTC
CASRTGGLAGGREQYF
>TRBJ2-7|few|.|TRBV7-6
TGTGCCAGCAGCGCGGGACGGGCCTACGAGCAGTACTTC
CASSAGRAYEQYF
>TRBJ2-7|many|TRBD2|TRBV3-1
TGTGCCAGCAGCCAAGCTTACGGACTAGCGCCCTACGAGCAGTACTTC
CASSQAYGLAPYEQYF
>TRBJ2-2|.|.|TRBV5-1
TGCGCCAGCAGAGGGGACTGGGCAAGAGCCGGGGAGCTGTTTTTT
CASRGDWARAGELFF
>TRBJ1-1|many|.|TRBV11-1
TGTGCCAGCAGCCTGACAGTCACTGAAGCTTTCTTT
CASSLTVTEAFF
>TRBJ1-1|.|.|TRBV2
TGTGCCAGCAGTGAAGCGCTGGGGTCGGGCACTGAAGCTTTCTTT
CASSEALGSGTEAFF
>TRBJ1-1|many|.|TRBV5-1
TGCGCCAGCAGCTTACCCGGGCCCGCAGTTGAAGCTTTCTTT
CASSLPGPAVEAFF
>TRBJ2-3|.|.|TRBV20-1
TGCAGCCGCTCAGAGGAGTGGGGCACAGATACGCAGTATTTT
CSRSEEWGTDTQYF
>TRBJ1-5|many|.|TRBV5-1
TGCGCCAGCAGCTTGGAGGGCTGGCAGCCCCAGCATTTT
CASSLEGWQPQHF
>TRBJ2-7|many|.|TRBV5-8
TGTGCCAGCAGCTTGGACAGTTGGAAGCAGTACTTC
CASSLDSWKQYF
>TRBJ2-5|.|.|TRBV7-9
TGTGCCAGCAGCTTAGGCAGTCGTGAGACCCAGTACTTC
CASSLGSRETQYF
>TRBJ1-2|.|.|TRBV14
TGTACCAGCAGCCAAGCCGGAGGGGGCTATGGCTACACCTTC
CTSSQAGGGYGYTF
>TRBJ2-2|many|.|TRBV2
TGTGCCAGCAGGAAGACCCCTAGCGCTTTGACCGGGGAGCTGTTTTTT
CASRKTPSALTGELFF
>TRBJ2-7|.|TRBD1|TRBV7-3
TGTGCCAGCAGCTTAAGGCCCGCAGGGGGCGAGCAGTACTTC
CASSLRPAGGEQYF
>TRBJ1-6|many|.|TRBV6-6
TGTGCCAGCGATTTAGTGGGGCCAGCCCTTAATTCACCCCTCCACTTT
CASDLVGPALNSPLHF